This T cell receptor beta chain appears in the sequencing data of a study of control samples from healthy donors and cancer patients. The repertoire was sequenced with immunoSEQ multiplex PCR; TCRdb's copy has only in-frame clones and lacks some. The sample has about 200,000 clones, and its top ten clones hold 2.2%. The trim removed 4 bases at V and 4 bases at J, leaving 3 bases unmatched. Germline lookup yields CDR1 SGHRS and CDR2 YFSETQ. There are 13 residues in the CDR3. This chain uses TRBV5-1 with TRBJ2-7, with 9 bases lining up with TRBD2. This clonotype was sampled from a woman younger than 45 in good health. The specimen sequenced was blood. The CDR3 bases are TGCGCCAGCAGCGATAGCGGGGGTTACGAGCAGTACTTC. This codes for CASSDSGGYEQYF.